The 17 T cell receptor beta chains below all came from one sample that was sequenced in a study of cytomegalovirus exposure and HLA in healthy donors. PCR amplification relied on 60 Vbeta primers (plus 13 Jbeta primers). TCRdb's table, derived via immunoSEQ multiplex PCR, lists solely in-frame clones and lacks some. The table has 150,000 to 200,000 clones, more than 85% seen once. Sequencing used PBMCs. The origin of the receptors is a woman aged 18-35 years in good health and CMV-seronegative.

The chain is built from TRBV5-6 and TRBJ2-1; D is possibly TRBD1 (7 bases). V lost 1 base, J lost 10 bases, and 15 bases lay in between. This CDR3 comprises 14 residues. Germline V gives CDR1 SGHDT, CDR2 YYEEEE. CDR3 nucleotides: TGTGCCAGCAGCTTGCGCAGGGGGGCAGGGGAGCAGTTCTTC. It is translated as CASSLRRGAGEQFF.

The chain links TRBV5-1 to TRBJ2-3, with 10 bases lining up with TRBD1. The CDR3 sequence is 16 residues long. The germline V gene has CDR1 SGHRS and CDR2 YFSETQ. V gave up 4 bases and J gave up 8 bases; unmatched junction bases: 13. The CDR3 DNA follows: TGCGCCAGCAGCCCCGAACCCGGGACAGGGGTCTCTACGCAGTATTTT. Its translation is CASSPEPGTGVSTQYF.

The V call is TRBV19, the J call TRBJ2-7, with a tentative D call TRBD2 (7 bases). The V gene lost 5 bases and the J gene lost 5 bases, with 16 bases spanning the gap. The CDR3 is 14 amino acids. Per the germline V gene, CDR1 is LNHDA and CDR2 is SQIVND (reference sequence). The CDR3 nucleotides are TGTGCCAGTAGTCTTGGGGGGGGGCTGGACGAGCAGTACTTC. Translation gives CASSLGGGLDEQYF.

The sample holds a few counts of this clone. CDR3 sequence (DNA): TGTGCCAGCAGCTTTTCTAGCGGGGGGGCCCATGAGCAGTTCTTC. Its translation: CASSFSSGGAHEQFF. The rearrangement links TRBV7-2 to TRBJ2-1; 12 nucleotides line up with TRBD2. Germline values: CDR1 SGHTA, CDR2 FQGNSA. The V and J ends lost 3 bases and 8 bases, in that order; junction bases with no gene match: 5. The CDR3 length is 15 residues.

The V and J genes are TRBV14 and TRBJ2-7, with 9 positions matching TRBD1. The V gene's germline CDR1 is SGHDN and CDR2 FVKESK. V was pared by 1 base and J by 6 bases, with 4 bases of the junction left unmatched. This CDR3 has 14 amino acids. CDR3 region: CASSQVGQGGEQYF. In nucleotides, the CDR3 is TGTGCCAGCAGCCAAGTGGGACAGGGAGGCGAGCAGTACTTC.

The chain is built from TRBV7-8 and TRBJ1-2; no reliable D call. In germline, CDR1 is SGHVS, CDR2 FQNEAQ. Trimming pared 4 bases from V and 6 bases from J, leaving 18 bases between. The CDR3 spans 15 residues. The CDR3 DNA is TGTGCCAGCAGCTCGAGGTGGGGAGATCAAAATGGCTACACCTTC. Amino acid sequence: CASSSRWGDQNGYTF.

This clone was found once. V and J are TRBV5-1 and TRBJ1-2; TRBD1 matches 7 bases. V was pared by 4 bases and J by 2 bases, with 11 bases of the junction left unmatched. This CDR3 contains 16 residues. Per the germline V gene, CDR1 is SGHRS and CDR2 is YFSETQ. This CDR3 reads CASSGARGYRNYGYTF. DNA of the CDR3: TGCGCCAGCAGCGGGGCCAGGGGGTATAGAAACTATGGCTACACCTTC.

This clone appeared a few times. The CDR3 DNA is TGTGCCAGTGGCCCCAATGAAAAACTGTTTTTT. It translates to CASGPNEKLFF. The chain recombines TRBV2 with TRBJ1-4; D ambiguous. This CDR3 contains 11 residues. The V end lost 9 bases, the J end lost 5 bases, and 7 bases lay between the germline ends. Germline V gene sequence: CDR1 SNHLY, CDR2 FYNNEI.

The rearrangement links TRBV28 to TRBJ2-7; no clear D. The CDR3 is 13 amino acids. V was trimmed by 6 bases and J by 5 bases, leaving 14 bases between them. The germline CDR1 and CDR2 sequences are MDHEN and SYDVKM. This chain's CDR3 is CASSGYPPHEQYF. The CDR3 coding sequence is TGTGCCAGCAGCGGGTACCCCCCCCACGAGCAGTACTTC.

The chain links TRBV19 to TRBJ1-1; D might be TRBD1 (5 bases). This CDR3 has 12 residues. V was trimmed by 7 bases and J by 4 bases, leaving 10 bases between them. Germline values: CDR1 LNHDA, CDR2 SQIVND (reference sequence). The CDR3 spells CASNPGGTEAFF. The CDR3 DNA reads as TGTGCCAGTAATCCGGGGGGCACTGAAGCTTTCTTT.

The V and J genes are TRBV5-4 and TRBJ2-2, with D maybe TRBD2 (6 bases). Trimming took 3 bases from V and 5 from J, leaving 8 bases between them. CDR1 and CDR2 from the germline V gene are SGHNT and YYREEE (reference sequence). The CDR3 length is 13 residues. CDR3: CASSSGSTGELFF. The CDR3 DNA follows: TGTGCCAGCAGCTCCGGGAGTACCGGGGAGCTGTTTTTT.

This rearrangement joins TRBV6-6 to TRBJ2-1, with 7 bases that match TRBD1. Germline V gene lookup returns CDR1 MNHNY and CDR2 SVGAGI (reference sequence). V shed 6 bases and J 0 bases; nucleotides not matched to a gene: 5. This CDR3 comprises 15 residues. The CDR3 DNA follows: TGTGCCAGCAGGGAACAGGGGAGCTCCTACAATGAGCAGTTCTTC. As protein: CASREQGSSYNEQFF.

The chain has TRBV28 and TRBJ1-5; 8 bases are a match to TRBD1. Germline CDR1 reads MDHEN; CDR2 reads SYDVKM. There are 13 residues in the CDR3. Trimming at V came to 3 bases and at J to 9 bases, leaving 4 bases not matched to a gene. The CDR3, as DNA: TGTGCCAGCAGTTTCCAGGGGGCCCGGCCCCAGCATTTT. Translating it yields CASSFQGARPQHF. The full variable domain, completed using reference TRBV28 and TRBJ1-5, is DVKVTQSSRYLVKRTGEKVFLECVQDMDHENMFWYRQDPGLGLRLIYFSYDVKMKEKGDIPEGYSVSREKKERFSLILESASTNQTSMYLCASSFQGARPQHFGDGTRLSIL.

Points on this clone: Mismatch with germline at one junction end may stem from a read error. V and J are TRBV7-9 and TRBJ1-2; D is possibly TRBD1 (6 bases). Germline values: CDR1 SEHNR, CDR2 FQNEAQ (reference sequence). The CDR3 totals 12 residues. The CDR3: CSSSQQGNGYTF. As DNA, the CDR3 is TGTTCCAGCAGCCAACAGGGAAATGGCTACACCTTC.

A single count supports this clone. The chain couples TRBV18 to TRBJ1-5, with D tentatively TRBD1 (6 bases). Trimming stripped 0 bases from V and 5 bases from J, with 26 bases between. The germline gives CDR1 KGHSH, CDR2 LQKENI. The CDR3 spans 20 residues. The CDR3 loop is CASSPPRTDTSAGIYQPQHF. The CDR3 nucleotides read TGTGCCAGCTCACCACCCCGGACAGACACAAGCGCAGGGATCTATCAGCCCCAGCATTTT.

This chain uses TRBV5-4 with TRBJ2-7; 13 nucleotides align to TRBD2. V shed 4 bases and J 2 bases; nucleotides not matched to a gene: 3. The CDR3 extends over 15 amino acids. CDR1 and CDR2 (germline): SGHNT, YYREEE (reference sequence). The CDR3 here is CASSTGLAGPYEQYF. CDR3 sequence (DNA): TGTGCCAGCAGCACGGGACTAGCGGGACCCTACGAGCAGTACTTC.

The chain recombines TRBV19 with TRBJ2-7; D ambiguous. CDR1 is LNHDA and CDR2 is SQIVND in the germline V gene (reference sequence). The CDR3 contains 17 residues. The V and J ends lost 3 bases and 3 bases respectively, with 21 bases between them. The CDR3 DNA reads as TGTGCCAGTAGTATGAGGTTGGCTCCTGTGATTCGCTACGAGCAGTACTTC. Amino acids: CASSMRLAPVIRYEQYF.